This TCR beta chain was documented in a study of blood T cell repertoires in COVID-19. Study overall: The origin of the acute and convalescent COVID-19 samples was the United States, Italy and Spain.

As handled by the study authors: From reference gene primer amplification, estimates of nucleated cell counts were derived. Repertoires were generated with immunoSEQ multiplex PCR, while TCRdb's copy carries only in-frame clones and drops some. Clone size and V and J calls were adopted from that table, with D and trimming inferred from the DNA. Of around 130,000 clones in the sample, around 91% are singletons; the top ten hold approximately 28%. The CDR3 covers 12 residues. Germline assignment: CDR1 MNHEY and CDR2 SVGEGT. Trimming left V 2 bases short and J 8 bases short, with 9 bases between. The source material was peripheral blood. The chain links TRBV6-2 or TRBV6-3 to TRBJ1-2; no firm D call. The clonotype comes from a man between 65 and 85 years old with active or convalescent COVID-19. The CDR3 DNA sequence: TGTGCCAGCAGTTACCCAGATAAGGGCTACACCTTC. Translation gives CASSYPDKGYTF.